This is a list of T cell receptor beta chains from one sample in a study of blood T cells in healthy people across ages. TCRdb itself ran the 5' RACE reads through MiXCR, one entry per CDR3 protein. The profile shows hundreds of thousands of distinct CDR3 sequences, about 62% of them singletons. Sequencing was done on a sample of blood. The receptors were sampled from a man in his thirties or forties in good health. Each CDR3 is given with its conserved first and last residue. D genes are given only for firm matches. Size is stated for part of the rows, as once, few or many counts, or as a class when the clone is expanded.

abundance,v_gene,j_gene,d_gene,CDR3aa,CDR3nt
few,TRBV29-1,TRBJ2-5,.,CSAGSPNQETQYF,TGCAGCGCGGGGAGTCCTAACCAAGAGACCCAGTACTTC
.,TRBV7-9,TRBJ1-2,.,CASSFSFGRDHGYTF,TGTGCCAGCAGCTTTTCGTTTGGCAGGGATCATGGCTACACCTTC
many,TRBV7-2,TRBJ2-7,TRBD2,CASSRSGLADYEQYF,TGTGCCAGCAGCCGCTCTGGACTAGCGGACTACGAGCAGTACTTC
.,TRBV20-1,TRBJ2-7,.,CSATGPAGSEQYF,TGCAGTGCCACCGGACCGGCGGGGTCCGAGCAGTACTTC
.,TRBV29-1,TRBJ2-7,.,CSVTEYYEQYF,TGCAGCGTTACAGAATACTACGAGCAGTACTTC
.,TRBV5-1,TRBJ2-7,.,CASSLAVSDEQYF,TGCGCCAGCAGCTTGGCTGTCTCAGACGAGCAGTACTTC
.,TRBV12-3/TRBV12-4,TRBJ2-3,.,CASSFGVAGDMEYF,TGTGCCAGCAGTTTCGGGGTGGCCGGAGATATGGAGTATTTT
.,TRBV7-9,TRBJ2-2,.,CASSLAKLGLTGELFF,TGTGCCAGCAGCTTAGCTAAACTGGGACTCACCGGGGAGCTGTTTTTT
.,TRBV20-1,TRBJ2-7,TRBD1,CSAGTGRDEQYF,TGCAGTGCTGGGACAGGGAGGGACGAGCAGTACTTC
few,TRBV9,TRBJ2-1,TRBD2,CASSAGTSGRKDEQFF,TGTGCCAGCAGCGCAGGGACTAGCGGGAGGAAGGATGAGCAGTTCTTC
.,TRBV9,TRBJ1-2,.,CASSVGDRKGGYTF,TGTGCCAGCAGCGTAGGCGACAGGAAGGGCGGCTACACCTTC
.,TRBV20-1,TRBJ2-1,TRBD2,CSARPSGGNEQFF,TGCAGTGCGAGGCCTAGCGGGGGCAATGAGCAGTTCTTC
.,TRBV10-3,TRBJ2-2,.,CATSRAGELFF,TGTGCCACCTCTAGGGCCGGGGAGCTGTTTTTT
.,TRBV25-1,TRBJ2-1,.,CASSRIWQGINEQFF,TGTGCCAGCAGCCGAATCTGGCAGGGGATCAATGAGCAGTTCTTC
few,TRBV7-9,TRBJ1-2,TRBD1,CASSLYMRDRGRGYTF,TGTGCCAGCAGCTTATATATGCGGGACAGGGGGCGCGGCTACACCTTC
.,TRBV29-1,TRBJ1-5,.,CSAADGVNQPQHF,TGCAGCGCCGCAGACGGCGTAAATCAGCCCCAGCATTTT
.,TRBV6-1,TRBJ1-2,.,CASSPVGSRGCGYTF,TGTGCCAGCAGTCCCGTGGGAAGTCGAGGGTGTGGCTACACCTTC
few,TRBV29-1,TRBJ2-7,TRBD2,CSVGGGRLSYEQYF,TGCAGCGTTGGGGGGGGTAGACTGTCCTACGAGCAGTACTTC
.,TRBV3-1,TRBJ2-7,.,CASSQGQSVTYEQYF,TGTGCCAGCAGCCAAGGACAGTCTGTAACCTACGAGCAGTACTTC
.,TRBV6-1,TRBJ1-2,.,CASRWDYYGYTF,TGTGCCAGCAGGTGGGACTACTATGGCTACACCTTC
.,TRBV28,TRBJ2-1,.,CASSTWGSGSNEQFF,TGTGCCAGCAGCACCTGGGGTAGCGGAAGCAATGAGCAGTTCTTC
.,TRBV12-3/TRBV12-4,TRBJ1-1,.,CASHRRGRTEAFF,TGTGCCAGCCACCGGCGGGGGAGGACTGAAGCTTTCTTT
.,TRBV20-1,TRBJ2-7,TRBD2,CSARGLAGDWEQYF,TGCAGTGCTAGAGGATTAGCGGGAGATTGGGAGCAGTACTTC